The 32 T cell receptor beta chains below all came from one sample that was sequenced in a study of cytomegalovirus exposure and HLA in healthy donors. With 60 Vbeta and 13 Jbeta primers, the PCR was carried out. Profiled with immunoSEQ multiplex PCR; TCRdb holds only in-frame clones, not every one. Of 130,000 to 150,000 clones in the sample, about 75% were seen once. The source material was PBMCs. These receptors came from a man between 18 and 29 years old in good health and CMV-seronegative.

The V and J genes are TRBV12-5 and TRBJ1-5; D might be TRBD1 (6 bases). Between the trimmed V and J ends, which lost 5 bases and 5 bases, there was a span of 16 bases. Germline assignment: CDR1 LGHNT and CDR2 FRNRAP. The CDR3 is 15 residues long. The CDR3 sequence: CASGLGGVGDQPQHF. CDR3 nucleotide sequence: TGTGCTAGTGGTCTAGGGGGTGTGGGAGATCAGCCCCAGCATTTT.

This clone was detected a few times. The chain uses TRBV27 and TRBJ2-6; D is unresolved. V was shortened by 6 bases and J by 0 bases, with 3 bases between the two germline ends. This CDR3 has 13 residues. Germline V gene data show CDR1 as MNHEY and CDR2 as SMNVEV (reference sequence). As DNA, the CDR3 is TGTGCCAGCAGCAACTCTGGGGCCAACGTCCTGACTTTC. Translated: CASSNSGANVLTF.

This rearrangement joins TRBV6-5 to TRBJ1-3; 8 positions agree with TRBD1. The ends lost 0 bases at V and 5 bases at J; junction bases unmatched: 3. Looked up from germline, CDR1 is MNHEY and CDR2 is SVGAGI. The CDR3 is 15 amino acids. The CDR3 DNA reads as TGTGCCAGCAGTTACTCGAGACAGGGGAGAAACACCATATATTTT. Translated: CASSYSRQGRNTIYF.

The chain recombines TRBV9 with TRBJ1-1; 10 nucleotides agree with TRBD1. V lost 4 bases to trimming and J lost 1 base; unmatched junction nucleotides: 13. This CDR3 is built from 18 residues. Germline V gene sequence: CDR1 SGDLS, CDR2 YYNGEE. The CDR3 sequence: CASSPTPGTGAGNTEAFF. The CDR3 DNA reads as TGTGCCAGCAGCCCCACTCCCGGGACAGGGGCGGGGAACACTGAAGCTTTCTTT.

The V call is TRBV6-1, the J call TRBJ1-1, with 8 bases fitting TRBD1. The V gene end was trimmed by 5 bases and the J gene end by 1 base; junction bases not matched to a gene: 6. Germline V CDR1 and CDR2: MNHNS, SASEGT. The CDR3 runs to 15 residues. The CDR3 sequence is CASSRGQGRNTEAFF. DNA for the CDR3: TGTGCCAGCAGTAGAGGACAGGGAAGGAACACTGAAGCTTTCTTT.

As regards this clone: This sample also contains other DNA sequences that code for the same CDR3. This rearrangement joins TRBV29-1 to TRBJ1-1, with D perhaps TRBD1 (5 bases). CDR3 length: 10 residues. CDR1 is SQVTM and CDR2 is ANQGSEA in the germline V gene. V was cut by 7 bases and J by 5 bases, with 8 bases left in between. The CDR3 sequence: CSASGTEAFF. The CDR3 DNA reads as TGCAGCGCGTCAGGGACTGAAGCTTTCTTT.

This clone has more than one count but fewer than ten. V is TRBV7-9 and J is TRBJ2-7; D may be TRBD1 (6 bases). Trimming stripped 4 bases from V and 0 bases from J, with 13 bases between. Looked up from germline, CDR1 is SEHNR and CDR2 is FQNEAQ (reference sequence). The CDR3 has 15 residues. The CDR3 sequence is CASSYEQGGSYEQYF. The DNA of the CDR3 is TGTGCCAGCAGCTACGAACAAGGGGGCTCCTACGAGCAGTACTTC. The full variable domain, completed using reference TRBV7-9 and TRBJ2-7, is DTGVSQNPRHKITKRGQNVTFRCDPISEHNRLYWYRQTLGQGPEFLTYFQNEAQLEKSRLLSDRFSAERPKGSFSTLEIQRTEQGDSAMYLCASSYEQGGSYEQYFGPGTRLTVT.

CDR3 sequence: CATPGEDHNEQFF. The CDR3 DNA reads TGTGCCACCCCGGGAGAGGATCACAATGAGCAGTTCTTC. The V call is TRBV7-9, the J call TRBJ2-1; D is possibly TRBD2 (6 bases). The V end lost 10 bases, the J end lost 5 bases, and 15 bases lay between the germline ends. The CDR3 extends over 13 amino acids. Germline lookup yields CDR1 SEHNR and CDR2 FQNEAQ (reference sequence).

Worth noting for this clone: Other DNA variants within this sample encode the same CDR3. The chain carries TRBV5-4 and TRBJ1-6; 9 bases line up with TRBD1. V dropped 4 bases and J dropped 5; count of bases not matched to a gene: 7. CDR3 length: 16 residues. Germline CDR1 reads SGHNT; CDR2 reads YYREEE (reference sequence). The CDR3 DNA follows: TGTGCCAGCAGCGGCACAGGGGGCGCGGATAATTCACCCCTCCACTTT. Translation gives CASSGTGGADNSPLHF.

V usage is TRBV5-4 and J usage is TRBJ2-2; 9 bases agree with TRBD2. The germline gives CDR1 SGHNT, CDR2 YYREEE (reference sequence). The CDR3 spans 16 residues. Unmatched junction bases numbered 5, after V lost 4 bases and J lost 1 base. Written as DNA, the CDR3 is TGTGCCAGCAGCGCCGGGACTAGCAGGAACACCGGGGAGCTGTTTTTT. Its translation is CASSAGTSRNTGELFF.

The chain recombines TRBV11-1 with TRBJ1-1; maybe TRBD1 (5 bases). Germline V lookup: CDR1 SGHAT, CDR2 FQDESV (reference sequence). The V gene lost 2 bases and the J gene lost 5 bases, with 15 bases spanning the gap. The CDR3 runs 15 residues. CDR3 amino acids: CASSLRPSQVTEAFF. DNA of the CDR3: TGTGCCAGCAGCTTACGTCCTTCACAGGTTACTGAAGCTTTCTTT.

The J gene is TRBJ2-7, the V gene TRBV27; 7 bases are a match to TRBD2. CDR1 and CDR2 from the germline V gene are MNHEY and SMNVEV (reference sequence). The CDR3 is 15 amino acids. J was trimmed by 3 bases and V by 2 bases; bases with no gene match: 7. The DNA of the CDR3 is TGTGCCAGCAGTTTACAACGGGGGGTAAACTACGAGCAGTACTTC. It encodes CASSLQRGVNYEQYF.

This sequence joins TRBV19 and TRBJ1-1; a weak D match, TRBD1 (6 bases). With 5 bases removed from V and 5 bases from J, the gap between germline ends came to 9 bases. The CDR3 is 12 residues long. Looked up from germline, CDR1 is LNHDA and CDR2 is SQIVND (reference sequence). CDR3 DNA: TGTGCCAGTAGTCTGGACAGTACTGAAGCTTTCTTT. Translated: CASSLDSTEAFF.

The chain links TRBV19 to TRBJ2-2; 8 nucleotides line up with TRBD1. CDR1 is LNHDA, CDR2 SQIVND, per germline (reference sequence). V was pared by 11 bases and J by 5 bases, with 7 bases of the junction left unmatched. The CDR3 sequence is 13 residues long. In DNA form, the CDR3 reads TGTGCCGGGAGGACAGGGCGAACCGGGGAGCTGTTTTTT. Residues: CAGRTGRTGELFF.

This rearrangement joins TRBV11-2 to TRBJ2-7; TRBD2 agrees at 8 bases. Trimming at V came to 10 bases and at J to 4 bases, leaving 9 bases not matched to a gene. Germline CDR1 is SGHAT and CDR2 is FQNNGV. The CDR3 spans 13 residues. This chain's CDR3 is CATMIAGSYEQYF. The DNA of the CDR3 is TGTGCCACAATGATAGCGGGAAGTTACGAGCAGTACTTC.

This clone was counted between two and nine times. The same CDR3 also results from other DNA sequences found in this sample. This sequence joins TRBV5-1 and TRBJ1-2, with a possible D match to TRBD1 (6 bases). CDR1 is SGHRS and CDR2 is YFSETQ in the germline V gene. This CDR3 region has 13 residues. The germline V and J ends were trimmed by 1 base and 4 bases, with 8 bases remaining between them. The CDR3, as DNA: TGCGCCAGCAGCTTGACAGGGCTCTATGGCTACACCTTC. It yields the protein CASSLTGLYGYTF.

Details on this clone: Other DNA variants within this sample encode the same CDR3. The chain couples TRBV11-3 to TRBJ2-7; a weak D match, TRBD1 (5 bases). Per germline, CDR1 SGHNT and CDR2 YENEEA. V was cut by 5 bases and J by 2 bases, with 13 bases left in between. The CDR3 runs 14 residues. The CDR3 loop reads CASSPGQGTYEQYF. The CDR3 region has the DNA TGTGCCAGCAGCCCCGGGCAGGGTACCTACGAGCAGTACTTC.

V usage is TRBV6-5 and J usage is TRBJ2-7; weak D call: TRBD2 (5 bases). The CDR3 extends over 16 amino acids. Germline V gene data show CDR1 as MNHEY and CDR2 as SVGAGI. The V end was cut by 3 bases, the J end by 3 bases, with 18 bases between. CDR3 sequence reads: CASSYSASYNYYEQYF. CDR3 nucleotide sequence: TGTGCCAGCAGTTATTCCGCTAGCTACAACTACTACGAGCAGTACTTC.

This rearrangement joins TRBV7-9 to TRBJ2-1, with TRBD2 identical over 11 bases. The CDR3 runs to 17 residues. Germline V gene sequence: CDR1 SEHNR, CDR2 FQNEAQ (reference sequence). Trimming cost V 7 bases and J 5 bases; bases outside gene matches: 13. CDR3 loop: CASTTIGTSGLDNEQFF. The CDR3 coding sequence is TGTGCCAGCACCACCATCGGGACTAGCGGTCTAGACAATGAGCAGTTCTTC. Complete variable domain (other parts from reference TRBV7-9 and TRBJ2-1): DTGVSQNPRHKITKRGQNVTFRCDPISEHNRLYWYRQTLGQGPEFLTYFQNEAQLEKSRLLSDRFSAERPKGSFSTLEIQRTEQGDSAMYLCASTTIGTSGLDNEQFFGPGTRLTVL.

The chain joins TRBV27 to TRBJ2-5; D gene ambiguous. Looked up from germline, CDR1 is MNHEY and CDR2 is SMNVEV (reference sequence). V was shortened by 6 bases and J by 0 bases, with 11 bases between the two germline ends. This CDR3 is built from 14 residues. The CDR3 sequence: CASRTRLYQETQYF. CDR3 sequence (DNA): TGTGCCAGCAGGACACGGTTGTACCAAGAGACCCAGTACTTC.

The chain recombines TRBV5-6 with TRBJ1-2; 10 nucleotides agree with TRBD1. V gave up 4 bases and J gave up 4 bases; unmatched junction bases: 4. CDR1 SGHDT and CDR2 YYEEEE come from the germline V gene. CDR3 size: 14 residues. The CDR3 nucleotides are TGTGCCAGCAGCATCCGGACAGGGGGCTATGGCTACACCTTC. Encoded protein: CASSIRTGGYGYTF.

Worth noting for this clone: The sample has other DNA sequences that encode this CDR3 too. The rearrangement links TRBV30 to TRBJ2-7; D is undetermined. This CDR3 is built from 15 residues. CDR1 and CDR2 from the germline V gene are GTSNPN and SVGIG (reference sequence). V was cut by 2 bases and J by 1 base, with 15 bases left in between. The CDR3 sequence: CAWSKNSLISYEQYF. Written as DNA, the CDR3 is TGTGCCTGGAGTAAGAATAGCCTAATTTCCTACGAGCAGTACTTC.

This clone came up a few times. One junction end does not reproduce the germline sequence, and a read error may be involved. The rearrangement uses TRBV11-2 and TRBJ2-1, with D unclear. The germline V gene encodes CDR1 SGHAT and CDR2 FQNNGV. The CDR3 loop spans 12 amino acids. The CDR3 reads CAGSLGGNEQFF. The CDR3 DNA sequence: TGTGCCGGCAGCTTAGGCGGCAATGAGCAGTTCTTC.

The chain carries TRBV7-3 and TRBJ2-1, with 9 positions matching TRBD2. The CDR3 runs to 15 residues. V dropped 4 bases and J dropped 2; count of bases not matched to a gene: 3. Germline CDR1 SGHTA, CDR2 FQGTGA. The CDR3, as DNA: TGTGCCAGCAGCTCGCGGGGGGGCACCTACAATGAGCAGTTCTTC. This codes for CASSSRGGTYNEQFF. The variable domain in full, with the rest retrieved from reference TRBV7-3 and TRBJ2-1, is GAGVSQTPSNKVTEKGKYVELRCDPISGHTALYWYRQSLGQGPEFLIYFQGTGAADDSGLPNDRFFAVRPEGSVSTLKIQRTERGDSAVYLCASSSRGGTYNEQFFGPGTRLTVL.

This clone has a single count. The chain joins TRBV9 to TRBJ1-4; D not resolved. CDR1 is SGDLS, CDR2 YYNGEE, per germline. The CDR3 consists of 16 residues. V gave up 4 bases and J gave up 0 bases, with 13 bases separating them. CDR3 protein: CASSPAAGSTNEKLFF. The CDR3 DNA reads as TGTGCCAGCAGCCCCGCAGCGGGTTCAACTAATGAAAAACTGTTTTTT.

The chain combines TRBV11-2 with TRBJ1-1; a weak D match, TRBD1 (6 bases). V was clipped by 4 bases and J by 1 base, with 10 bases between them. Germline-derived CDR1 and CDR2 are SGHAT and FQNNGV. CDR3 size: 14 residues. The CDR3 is CASSSGQKNTEAFF. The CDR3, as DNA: TGTGCCAGCAGCTCCGGACAGAAGAACACTGAAGCTTTCTTT.

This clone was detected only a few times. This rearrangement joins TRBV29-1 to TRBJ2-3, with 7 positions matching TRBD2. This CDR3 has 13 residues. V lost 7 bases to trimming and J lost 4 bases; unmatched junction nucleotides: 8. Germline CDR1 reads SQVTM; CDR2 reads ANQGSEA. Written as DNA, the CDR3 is TGCAGCGAGTCGGCGGGGGAGGCAGATACGCAGTATTTT. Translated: CSESAGEADTQYF.

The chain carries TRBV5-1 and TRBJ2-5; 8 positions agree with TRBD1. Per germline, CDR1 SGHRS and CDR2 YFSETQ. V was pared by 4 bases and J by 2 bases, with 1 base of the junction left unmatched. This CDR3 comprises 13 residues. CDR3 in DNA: TGCGCCAGCAGCCGACAGGGGCAAGAGACCCAGTACTTC. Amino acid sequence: CASSRQGQETQYF.

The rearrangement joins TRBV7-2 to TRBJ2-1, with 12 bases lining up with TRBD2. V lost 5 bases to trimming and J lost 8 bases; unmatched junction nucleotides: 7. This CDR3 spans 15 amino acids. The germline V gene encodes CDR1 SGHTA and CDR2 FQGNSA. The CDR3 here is CASSPTSGSFYEQFF. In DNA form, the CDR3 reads TGTGCCAGCAGCCCGACTAGCGGGAGTTTTTATGAGCAGTTCTTC.

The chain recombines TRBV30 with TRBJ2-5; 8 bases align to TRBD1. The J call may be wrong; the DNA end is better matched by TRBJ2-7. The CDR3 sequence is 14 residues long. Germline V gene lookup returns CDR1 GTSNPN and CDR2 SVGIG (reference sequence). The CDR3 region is CAWSSGTGVDEQYF. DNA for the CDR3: TGTGCCTGGAGCTCCGGGACAGGCGTCGACGAGCAGTACTTC.

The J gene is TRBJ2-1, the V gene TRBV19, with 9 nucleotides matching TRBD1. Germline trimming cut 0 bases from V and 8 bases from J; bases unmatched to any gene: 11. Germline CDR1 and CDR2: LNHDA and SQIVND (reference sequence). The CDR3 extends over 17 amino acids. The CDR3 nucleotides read TGTGCCAGTAGTATAGATCAAGGGGGACAGGGATCCGATGAGCAGTTCTTC. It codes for CASSIDQGGQGSDEQFF.

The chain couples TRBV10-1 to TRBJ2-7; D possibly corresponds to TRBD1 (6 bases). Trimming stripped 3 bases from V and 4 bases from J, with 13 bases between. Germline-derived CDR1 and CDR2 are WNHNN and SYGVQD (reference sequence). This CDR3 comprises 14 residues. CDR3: CASSDTGLGYEQYF. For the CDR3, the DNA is TGCGCCAGCAGTGATACAGGGTTAGGATACGAGCAGTACTTC.